These T cell receptor beta chains were read from a single sample in a study of blood T cell repertoires in COVID-19. Sequenced by immunoSEQ multiplex PCR; TCRdb stores in-frame clones only, minus some. The top ten hold roughly 2% of the sample, which has some 180,000 clones, around 89% seen once. The sample was peripheral blood. The receptor set was obtained from a man over 45 who had recovered from COVID-19. CDR3s leave out the opening cysteine and the closing phenylalanine or tryptophan. The order of the fields is J gene, V gene, CDR3 protein.

TRBJ1-1,TRBV10-3,AISDSGVNTEAF
TRBJ2-5,TRBV7-2,ASSGGYQETQY
TRBJ2-3,TRBV27,ASSFRGLAGTTDTQY
TRBJ2-6,TRBV2,ASRGLAVRSGANVLT
TRBJ2-1,TRBV7-2,ASSAGDLGGEQF
TRBJ1-1,TRBV6-1,ASSDGRLTEAF
TRBJ1-1,TRBV27,ASSWRDGTEAF
TRBJ1-2,TRBV6-5,ASSYSAGAGYT
TRBJ2-3,TRBV15,ATSRDRVQDTQY
TRBJ2-5,TRBV27,ASTAPRLAGAETQY
TRBJ2-5,TRBV28,ASSVTLGGETQY
TRBJ2-7,TRBV28,ASSPLQGSSNEQY
TRBJ1-2,TRBV4-3,ASSQDRGQSYGYT
TRBJ1-4,TRBV19,ASSIAHRGSNEKLF
TRBJ2-1,TRBV2,ATKRGGANDEQF
TRBJ1-1,TRBV3-1/TRBV3-2,ASSQGSRGTEAF
TRBJ2-7,TRBV24-1,ATSDQRDSPYEQY
TRBJ2-7,TRBV30,AWSGSILSYEQY
TRBJ1-5,TRBV7-2,ASSLTGSNQPQH
TRBJ1-1,TRBV6-6,ASSPTGGDGTEAF
TRBJ2-2,TRBV23-1,ASSLRIGGNGGELF
TRBJ2-7,TRBV9,ASSVSGGTGAHYEQY
TRBJ2-1,TRBV15,ATSRDVGIARNEQF
TRBJ1-1,TRBV12-3/TRBV12-4,ASSLKKPPEAF
TRBJ2-1,TRBV7-8,ASSLGDPRQYNEQF
TRBJ2-3,TRBV7-9,ASSLVGGALADTDTQY
TRBJ1-1,TRBV7-3,ASSLSPGASEAF
TRBJ1-5,TRBV7-2,ASSLGTANNQPQH
TRBJ2-2,TRBV7-9,ASPRESNTGELF
TRBJ1-1,TRBV5-5,ASSLVPLAEAF
TRBJ2-5,TRBV18,ASSPTTGSAARRH